The clone carrying this TCR beta chain ranks as medium-sized (0.01 to 0.1%) in terms of frequency. Its antigen is unidentified. No conserved phenylalanine or tryptophan ends this CDR3, so it is likely a read error. It is unclear where the CDR3 begins or ends on the DNA, so no DNA is shown, and the CDR3 is as TCRdb lists it. This specimen comes from a study of STAT3 mutations in large granular lymphocyte leukemia. Study-wide findings and caveats: Every T-cell large granular lymphocyte leukemia patient had at least one immunodominant TCR beta clonotype.

Both ends counted, the CDR3 spans 11 residues. Germline V gene data show CDR1 as MNHNS and CDR2 as SASEGT. The data were produced by immunoSEQ multiplex PCR, yet TCRdb's version contains in-frame clones alone and is incomplete. This sample's clone table lists about 2,300 clones. The genes are TRBV6-1 and TRBJ2-1; TRBD2, the table's D call, lacks a check against the DNA. The specimen was PBMCs. This clonotype was sampled from a human donor with T large granular lymphocyte leukemia. The donor label of this sample is uncertain. Some clones in this sample may be carry-over from other donors' samples. This CDR3 reads CASSEILLRSV.